Following are 19 T cell receptor beta chains from one sample sequenced in a study of cytomegalovirus exposure and HLA in healthy donors. Use of 60 Vbeta and 13 Jbeta primers characterized the PCR. The table came from immunoSEQ multiplex PCR; TCRdb's copy has only in-frame clones and leaves some out. The table records tens of thousands of clones, about four fifths of them present only once. The specimen was PBMCs. These receptors all stem from a man aged 18 to 29 in good health and CMV-seronegative.

Only one count was recorded for this clone. The genes are TRBV27 and TRBJ2-3, with TRBD2 identical over 10 bases. The V gene end was trimmed by 3 bases and the J gene end by 4 bases; junction bases not matched to a gene: 4. Germline V gene sequence: CDR1 MNHEY, CDR2 SMNVEV (reference sequence). This CDR3 has 15 amino acids. The CDR3 spells CASSFRLAGADTQYF. In DNA form, the CDR3 reads TGTGCCAGCAGTTTCAGGCTAGCGGGGGCAGATACGCAGTATTTT.

V and J are TRBV13 and TRBJ2-7; D is unresolved. Germline V gene lookup returns CDR1 PRHDT and CDR2 FYEKMQ (reference sequence). The CDR3 has 13 amino acids. Deletions cut 4 bases from V and 3 bases from J, with 10 bases between. In nucleotides, the CDR3 is TGTGCCAGCAGCTCCCCTACCGACTACGAGCAGTACTTC. It translates to CASSSPTDYEQYF. The full variable domain, in which reference TRBV13 and TRBJ2-7 provide the parts outside the CDR3, is AAGVIQSPRHLIKEKRETATLKCYPIPRHDTVYWYQQGPGQDPQFLISFYEKMQSDKGSIPDRFSAQQFSDYHSELNMSSLELGDSALYFCASSSPTDYEQYFGPGTRLTVT.

This clone occurred once. The V gene is TRBV6-6, the J gene TRBJ1-5; TRBD1 matches 7 bases. CDR3 length equals 14 residues. Germline lookup yields CDR1 MNHNY and CDR2 SVGAGI (reference sequence). V trimming: 8 bases; J trimming: 7 bases; junction bases outside the gene matches: 11. The CDR3 protein is CASGYRQGQQPQHF. The CDR3 nucleotides are TGTGCCAGCGGATATCGACAGGGTCAACAGCCCCAGCATTTT.

This chain joins TRBV11-2 and TRBJ2-5, with 7 bases that match TRBD1. Germline CDR1 is SGHAT and CDR2 is FQNNGV. The J segment lost 3 bases and the V segment lost 2 bases, leaving 9 bases of the junction unmatched. The CDR3 covers 16 residues. CDR3 DNA: TGTGCCAGCAGCTTATGGGAGAGGGGGCCTAAAGAGACCCAGTACTTC. Its translation: CASSLWERGPKETQYF.

This clone occurred once. The chain is built from TRBV4-1 and TRBJ1-4; 7 bases agree with TRBD1. Germline values: CDR1 MGHRA, CDR2 YSYEKL. The CDR3 sequence is 17 residues long. Unmatched junction bases numbered 17, after V lost 5 bases and J lost 8 bases. In DNA, the CDR3 is TGCGCCAGCAGCTCACCCGGGACAGTGCGAGATAACGAAAAACTGTTTTTT. As protein: CASSSPGTVRDNEKLFF.

In the case of this clone: Its ends do not fully match the called genes, so a read error is possible. The rearrangement links TRBV9 to TRBJ2-7; 12 bases agree with TRBD2. CDR1 is SGDLS, CDR2 YYNGEE, per germline. The length of the CDR3 is 15 residues. This CDR3 is CASSVGLAGASERYF. CDR3 DNA: TGTGCCAGCAGCGTAGGACTAGCGGGGGCTTCCGAGCGGTACTTC. Together with reference TRBV9 and TRBJ2-7, the CDR3 gives the full variable domain: DSGVTQTPKHLITATGQRVTLRCSPRSGDLSVYWYQQSLDQGLQFLIQYYNGEERAKGNILERFSAQQFPDLHSELNLSSLELGDSALYFCASSVGLAGASERYFGPGTRLTVT.

The rearrangement links TRBV5-1 to TRBJ2-1; 7 positions agree with TRBD2. From germline, CDR1 is SGHRS and CDR2 YFSETQ. The CDR3 is made up of 15 amino acids. With V trimmed by 0 bases and J by 4 bases, 4 bases remained unmatched. The CDR3 bases are TGCGCCAGCAGCTTGGGCGGGGGTCTTTACAATGAGCAGTTCTTC. Its protein product is CASSLGGGLYNEQFF.

To note about this clone: One junction end does not reproduce the germline sequence, and a read error may be involved. The J gene is TRBJ1-2, the V gene TRBV13, with D possibly being TRBD1 (6 bases). The CDR3 has 14 amino acids. CDR1 and CDR2 (germline): PRHDT, FYEKMQ (reference sequence). The CDR3 nucleotides read TGTGCCAGCAGGCCACAGGGATATGACTATGGCTACAACTTC. Encoded protein: CASRPQGYDYGYNF.

The J gene is TRBJ2-1, the V gene TRBV4-3; perhaps TRBD1 as D (7 bases). The CDR3 has 15 amino acids. Germline-derived CDR1 and CDR2 are LGHNA and YSLEER. V was clipped by 0 bases and J by 10 bases, with 16 bases between them. CDR3 in amino acids: CASSQDQSGGREQFF. In nucleotides, the CDR3 is TGCGCCAGCAGCCAAGATCAGTCAGGGGGGAGGGAGCAGTTCTTC.

V and J are TRBV6-5 and TRBJ2-1, with TRBD1 as a possible D gene (6 bases). The CDR3 runs to 16 residues. The germline V gene has CDR1 MNHEY and CDR2 SVGAGI. V lost 0 bases and J lost 2, with 11 bases in between. DNA for the CDR3: TGTGCCAGCAGTTACTCGGGTGGGGGCCCCTACAATGAGCAGTTCTTC. This gives the protein CASSYSGGGPYNEQFF.

The chain links TRBV28 to TRBJ1-1; TRBD1 agrees at 9 bases. This CDR3 spans 13 amino acids. The ends lost 3 bases at V and 6 bases at J; junction bases unmatched: 2. Germline CDR1 MDHEN, CDR2 SYDVKM. CDR3 nucleotide sequence: TGTGCCAGCAGTTTCCGGGACAGGGCTGAAGCTTTCTTT. Its protein product is CASSFRDRAEAFF.

The chain links TRBV5-6 to TRBJ1-3, with D maybe TRBD1 (5 bases). Trimming cost V 4 bases and J 0 bases, with 14 bases left between them. The CDR3 contains 16 residues. CDR1 is SGHDT and CDR2 is YYEEEE in the germline V gene. CDR3 in DNA: TGTGCCAGCAGCGCGAACAGGTGTTCCTCTGGAAACACCATATATTTT. It codes for CASSANRCSSGNTIYF.

This sequence joins TRBV28 and TRBJ2-7, with D possibly TRBD1 on 5 matching bases. V was shortened by 7 bases and J by 4 bases, with 17 bases between the two germline ends. This CDR3 has 14 amino acids. CDR1 and CDR2 (germline): MDHEN, SYDVKM. The CDR3 DNA follows: TGTGCCAGCACCCTCCCCCAGCAGGGATACGAGCAGTACTTC. Translation: CASTLPQQGYEQYF.

The chain employs TRBV28 and TRBJ1-5; D remains ambiguous. The CDR3 totals 14 residues. From germline, CDR1 is MDHEN and CDR2 SYDVKM. The V and J ends lost 7 bases and 10 bases respectively, with 20 bases between them. CDR3 residues: CASTIALTQEPQHF. The CDR3 nucleotides are TGTGCCAGCACCATCGCGCTAACCCAAGAACCCCAGCATTTT.

V gene TRBV5-1 combines with J gene TRBJ2-2, with 9 bases matching TRBD1. V shed 5 bases, J shed 7 bases, and the junction held 12 bases outside the gene matches. This CDR3 is built from 16 residues. The germline V gene has CDR1 SGHRS and CDR2 YFSETQ. This chain's CDR3 is CASSLPGQGGNGELFF. The CDR3 region has the DNA TGCGCCAGCAGTTTACCGGGACAGGGTGGAAACGGGGAGCTGTTTTTT.

This clone was seen only a few times. The gene calls are TRBV7-9 and TRBJ1-6; weak D call: TRBD1 (5 bases). Between the trimmed V and J ends, which lost 8 bases and 7 bases, there was a span of 6 bases. CDR3 length: 11 amino acids. The germline gives CDR1 SEHNR, CDR2 FQNEAQ (reference sequence). The DNA for the CDR3 is TGTGCCAGCGGGGGGAATTCACCCCTCCACTTT. Its protein product is CASGGNSPLHF.

The chain recombines TRBV27 with TRBJ2-5; TRBD1 agrees at 9 bases. V gave up 4 bases and J gave up 5 bases; unmatched junction bases: 5. The CDR3 is 14 amino acids. The V gene's germline CDR1 is MNHEY and CDR2 SMNVEV (reference sequence). The CDR3 coding sequence is TGTGCCAGCAGTTATCCCGACAGGGGGGAGACCCAGTACTTC. It translates to CASSYPDRGETQYF.

The V call is TRBV28, the J call TRBJ2-6, with 8 bases identical to TRBD2. The CDR3 extends over 22 amino acids. CDR1 is MDHEN and CDR2 is SYDVKM in the germline V gene. Trimming at V came to 1 base and at J to 0 bases, leaving 17 bases not matched to a gene. The CDR3 here is CASSLYSFSASGTSSGANVLTF. For the CDR3, the DNA is TGTGCCAGCAGTTTATACTCGTTCTCCGCTTCCGGGACTAGCTCTGGGGCCAACGTCCTGACTTTC.

Comment on this clone: Compared with germline, one end of the junction differs, possibly owing to a read error. The rearrangement links TRBV7-7 to TRBJ1-6, with D perhaps TRBD1 (5 bases). The CDR3 has 13 residues. Looked up from germline, CDR1 is SSHAT and CDR2 is FNYEAQ (reference sequence). The CDR3: CASSLGTGSPLHF. The DNA for the CDR3 is TGTGCTAGCAGCTTAGGGACGGGGTCACCCCTCCACTTT.